This passage covers 24 T cell receptor beta chains from one sample sequenced in a study of control samples from healthy donors and cancer patients. Only in-frame clones appear in the TCRdb table, and some are missing; sequencing was by immunoSEQ multiplex PCR. The repertoire includes about 94,000 clones, less than 95% of them detected once, and more than 3.5% sits in the top ten. The sample comprised blood. The receptors were gathered from a woman between 18 and 29 years old in good health.

J is TRBJ2-1 and V is TRBV5-1; D not resolved. The CDR3 spans 13 residues. V was pared by 3 bases and J by 8 bases, with 12 bases between. Germline assignment: CDR1 SGHRS and CDR2 YFSETQ. In DNA, the CDR3 is TGCGCCAGCAGCTACGCGGCGGTAGATGAGCAGTTCTTC. Residues: CASSYAAVDEQFF.

This chain connects TRBV4-1 to TRBJ1-1; TRBD1 matches 9 bases. CDR1 is MGHRA, CDR2 YSYEKL, per germline. V shed 5 bases, J shed 3 bases, and the junction held 7 bases outside the gene matches. The CDR3 covers 15 residues. The DNA for the CDR3 is TGCGCCAGCAGCGAGATTAGACAGGGGGACACTGAAGCTTTCTTT. Protein: CASSEIRQGDTEAFF.

The chain carries TRBV7-9 and TRBJ1-4; weak D call: TRBD1 (6 bases). Germline CDR1 is SEHNR and CDR2 is FQNEAQ (reference sequence). V was shortened by 5 bases and J by 6 bases, with 13 bases between the two germline ends. The CDR3 runs 14 residues. The CDR3 region has the DNA TGTGCCAGCAGCCACTTAGGGGGGGATGAAAAACTGTTTTTT. The encoded protein is CASSHLGGDEKLFF.

CDR3 in DNA: TGTGCCAGCAGGTCCCGGGCAGGGGGCTATGAAAATGAGCAGTTCTTC. Its protein product is CASRSRAGGYENEQFF. This sequence joins TRBV2 and TRBJ2-1, with TRBD1 matching over 8 bases. V was pared by 6 bases and J by 7 bases, with 14 bases of the junction left unmatched. Per the germline V gene, CDR1 is SNHLY and CDR2 is FYNNEI. This CDR3 is 16 amino acids long. Full variable domain (remainder filled in from reference TRBV2 and TRBJ2-1): EPEVTQTPSHQVTQMGQEVILRCVPISNHLYFYWYRQILGQKVEFLVSFYNNEISEKSEIFDDQFSVERPDGSNFTLKIRSTKLEDSAMYFCASRSRAGGYENEQFFGPGTRLTVL.

This chain connects TRBV5-1 to TRBJ1-2, with D perhaps TRBD1 (6 bases). The CDR3 consists of 13 residues. The ends were cut back, 2 bases at V and 5 bases at J, with 10 bases in the middle. Germline values: CDR1 SGHRS, CDR2 YFSETQ. CDR3 loop: CASSLGQSYGYTF. For the CDR3, the DNA is TGCGCCAGCAGCTTAGGACAGAGTTATGGCTACACCTTC.

The chain employs TRBV6-1 and TRBJ1-1; 7 bases agree with TRBD1. This CDR3 has 18 amino acids. The germline CDR1 and CDR2 sequences are MNHNS and SASEGT. Losses at the gene ends were 0 bases for V and 1 base for J; bases not matched to a gene: 11. The CDR3 reads CASSEAYRGRAGNTEAFF. As DNA, the CDR3 is TGTGCCAGCAGTGAAGCTTACAGGGGTCGAGCGGGGAACACTGAAGCTTTCTTT.

The gene calls are TRBV23-1 and TRBJ1-1; D not resolved. TRBV23-1 is an ORF, and what it does is uncertain. The CDR3 runs to 12 residues. V dropped 9 bases and J dropped 4 bases, with 12 bases sitting between them. The CDR3 sequence: CARPAQTTEAFF. CDR3 nucleotides: TGCGCCAGACCGGCCCAAACCACTGAAGCTTTCTTT.

V is TRBV6-1 and J is TRBJ2-6; D is ambiguous. The CDR3 loop spans 15 amino acids. The germline gives CDR1 MNHNS, CDR2 SASEGT. V was pared by 3 bases and J by 0 bases, with 6 bases between. The chain's CDR3 is CASSDRTSGANVLTF. The CDR3 nucleotides are TGTGCCAGCAGTGACAGAACCTCTGGGGCCAACGTCCTGACTTTC.

The chain combines TRBV4-1 with TRBJ2-3; 7 bases match TRBD2. J was trimmed by 6 bases and V by 3 bases; bases with no gene match: 12. The CDR3 loop spans 16 amino acids. Germline values: CDR1 MGHRA, CDR2 YSYEKL. CDR3 region: CASSHSLGLGWDTQYF. In DNA, the CDR3 is TGCGCCAGCAGCCATAGCCTCGGACTAGGATGGGATACGCAGTATTTT.

The chain uses TRBV27 and TRBJ2-3, with D perhaps assigned TRBD1 or TRBD2 (5 bases each). The germline CDR1 and CDR2 sequences are MNHEY and SMNVEV (reference sequence). The CDR3 has 18 amino acids. Trimming took off 5 bases at V and 0 bases at J, with 21 bases between the two ends. CDR3 protein: CASSPLSRDVTSTDTQYF. The CDR3 DNA reads as TGTGCCAGCAGTCCTCTTTCCCGGGACGTGACTAGCACAGATACGCAGTATTTT.

The gene calls are TRBV28 and TRBJ2-2; 7 nucleotides match TRBD1. V shed 7 bases, J shed 5 bases, and the junction held 4 bases outside the gene matches. The CDR3 totals 13 residues. Germline CDR1 reads MDHEN; CDR2 reads SYDVKM. CDR3 sequence reads: CASKGQETGELFF. DNA for the CDR3: TGTGCCAGCAAAGGACAGGAAACCGGGGAGCTGTTTTTT.

The V gene is TRBV6-2 or TRBV6-3, the J gene TRBJ2-7, with TRBD1 identical over 8 bases. J was trimmed by 1 base and V by 0 bases; bases with no gene match: 5. CDR3 size: 16 residues. The germline V gene encodes CDR1 MNHEY and CDR2 SVGEGT. This chain's CDR3 is CASSYSQGVSSYEQYF. The CDR3, as DNA: TGTGCCAGCAGTTACTCACAGGGGGTATCTTCCTACGAGCAGTACTTC.

The chain combines TRBV7-3 with TRBJ1-1; D is possibly TRBD1 (6 bases). Germline V gene lookup returns CDR1 SGHTA and CDR2 FQGTGA. The CDR3 is 16 residues long. V gave up 4 bases and J gave up 3 bases, with 18 bases separating them. The CDR3 loop reads CASSSRNREGDTEAFF. Written as DNA, the CDR3 is TGTGCCAGCAGCTCGCGGAACAGGGAGGGGGACACTGAAGCTTTCTTT. The entire variable domain, with the rest obtained from reference TRBV7-3 and TRBJ1-1, is as follows: GAGVSQTPSNKVTEKGKYVELRCDPISGHTALYWYRQSLGQGPEFLIYFQGTGAADDSGLPNDRFFAVRPEGSVSTLKIQRTERGDSAVYLCASSSRNREGDTEAFFGQGTRLTVV.

This rearrangement joins TRBV19 to TRBJ2-2, with 7 nucleotides matching TRBD2. CDR1 and CDR2 from the germline V gene are LNHDA and SQIVND (reference sequence). V dropped 5 bases and J dropped 1; count of bases not matched to a gene: 10. The CDR3 is 17 residues long. This CDR3 is CASSPRGRAKNTGELFF. For the CDR3, the DNA is TGTGCCAGTAGTCCTCGAGGGAGGGCGAAGAACACCGGGGAGCTGTTTTTT.

This chain uses TRBV19 with TRBJ1-1, with D hard to call. Germline-derived CDR1 and CDR2 are LNHDA and SQIVND (reference sequence). CDR3 size: 13 residues. Trimming stripped 3 bases from V and 3 bases from J, with 8 bases between. DNA for the CDR3: TGTGCCAGTAGTATGGGCGTCTACACTGAAGCTTTCTTT. It yields the protein CASSMGVYTEAFF. Full variable domain (remainder filled in from reference TRBV19 and TRBJ1-1): DGGITQSPKYLFRKEGQNVTLSCEQNLNHDAMYWYRQDPGQGLRLIYYSQIVNDFQKGDIAEGYSVSREKKESFPLTVTSAQKNPTAFYLCASSMGVYTEAFFGQGTRLTVV.

This clone appeared once. The chain combines TRBV19 with TRBJ2-3; D is perhaps TRBD1 (6 bases). Germline CDR1 LNHDA, CDR2 SQIVND (reference sequence). Trimming stripped 1 base from V and 1 base from J, with 12 bases between. The CDR3 is made up of 16 amino acids. As DNA, the CDR3 is TGTGCCAGTAGTATAGTCTTCAGGGGCGGCACAGATACGCAGTATTTT. Translation: CASSIVFRGGTDTQYF.

The chain employs TRBV5-4 and TRBJ2-7; D remains ambiguous. V was shortened by 1 base and J by 0 bases, with 5 bases between the two germline ends. The CDR3 has 13 residues. Germline CDR1 is SGHNT and CDR2 is YYREEE (reference sequence). CDR3 DNA sequence: TGTGCCAGCAGCTTGACCGGCTCCTACGAGCAGTACTTC. Translating gives CASSLTGSYEQYF.

A word on this clone: The conserved closing phenylalanine or tryptophan is absent in this CDR3, likely reflecting a read error. The DNA is omitted, as the CDR3 cannot be located on it reliably, and the CDR3 follows TCRdb's listing. The chain is built from TRBV5-3 and TRBJ1-1. TRBV5-3 is an open reading frame whose function is uncertain. The length of the CDR3 is 8 amino acids, counting both ends. This chain's CDR3 is CARSSTVS.

V and J are TRBV6-5 and TRBJ1-1; D is possibly TRBD1 (6 bases). V shed 7 bases and J shed 1 base, with 10 bases lying between them. This CDR3 contains 13 residues. The germline V gene encodes CDR1 MNHEY and CDR2 SVGAGI. This CDR3 reads CASTTQGNTEAFF. The CDR3 DNA sequence: TGTGCCAGCACCACACAGGGGAACACTGAAGCTTTCTTT.

This chain connects TRBV9 to TRBJ1-2, with D perhaps matching TRBD1 (5 bases). Germline lookup yields CDR1 SGDLS and CDR2 YYNGEE. V lost 6 bases and J lost 0, with 15 bases in between. The CDR3 sequence is 15 residues long. As DNA, the CDR3 is TGTGCCAGCACCCATCACGGGGGGTCTAACTATGGCTACACCTTC. Translation: CASTHHGGSNYGYTF.

This clone was seen a few times. V is TRBV5-6 and J is TRBJ1-2; unclear D gene. Germline V gives CDR1 SGHDT, CDR2 YYEEEE. There are 13 residues in the CDR3. V was shortened by 1 base and J by 6 bases, with 10 bases between the two germline ends. The CDR3 reads CASSLKEGNGYTF. The CDR3 nucleotides are TGTGCCAGCAGCTTGAAAGAGGGTAATGGCTACACCTTC. The whole variable domain, filled in from reference TRBV5-6 and TRBJ1-2, reads DAGVTQSPTHLIKTRGQQVTLRCSPKSGHDTVSWYQQALGQGPQFIFQYYEEEERQRGNFPDRFSGHQFPNYSSELNVNALLLGDSALYLCASSLKEGNGYTFGSGTRLTVV.

In regard to this clone: The junction and the germline gene differ at one end; a read error may be behind it. The rearrangement joins TRBV10-3 to TRBJ2-7, with a tentative D call TRBD2 (6 bases). CDR3 length: 14 amino acids. Germline V gene lookup returns CDR1 ENHRY and CDR2 SYGVKD. In nucleotides, the CDR3 is TGTGCCGTCAGGGTCCGGGCGGGGCCCTACGAGCAGTACTTC. Encoded protein: CAVRVRAGPYEQYF.

V usage is TRBV6-5 and J usage is TRBJ1-4; D ambiguous. The germline CDR1 and CDR2 sequences are MNHEY and SVGAGI. Trimming pared 0 bases from V and 8 bases from J, leaving 13 bases between. This CDR3 has 15 amino acids. CDR3 sequence (DNA): TGTGCCAGCAGTTACTCAGGTTTACCAGAGGAAAAACTGTTTTTT. This sequence encodes CASSYSGLPEEKLFF.

The chain has TRBV12-3 or TRBV12-4 and TRBJ1-5, with a possible D match to TRBD1 (5 bases). Trimming removed 6 bases at V and 3 bases at J, with 9 bases between. The length of the CDR3 is 13 residues. CDR3 sequence (DNA): TGTGCCAGCAGCCCGGGGGACAATCAGCCCCAGCATTTT. Protein: CASSPGDNQPQHF.